The clone carrying this T cell receptor beta chain was seen a handful of times. From the reads, TCRdb called clonotypes with MiXCR, one entry per CDR3 protein. The sample lists fewer than 300,000 distinct CDR3 sequences, under 30% occurring once. These data belong to a study of T cell repertoires in cytomegalovirus infection. Study-level information: Through public TCR beta signatures, both CMV infection and matching HLA type were indicated.

CDR1 is MDHEN and CDR2 is SYDVKM in the germline V gene. V lost 8 bases, J lost 7 bases, and 26 bases stayed unmatched. This CDR3 spans 19 amino acids. The J gene is TRBJ2-5, the V gene TRBV28, with TRBD1 matching 9 bases. This receptor was obtained from a human donor in good health (CMV status not recorded). Some clones in this sample may be carry-over from other donors' samples. Input material: PBMCs. The CDR3 sequence: CASFGGLWSSRDRVGTQYF. The CDR3, as DNA: TGTGCCAGCTTTGGGGGGTTATGGTCGTCCCGGGACAGGGTTGGGACCCAGTACTTC.